Sequencing of this T cell receptor (beta chain) was carried out in a study of blood T cell repertoires in COVID-19. As for the study in general: From the United States, Italy and Spain came samples of acute and convalescent COVID-19. Nucleic acid was either cDNA or gDNA, and it came from T cells, B-cell-depleted T cells, or PBMCs.

The CDR3 is 15 residues long. Unmatched junction bases numbered 9, after V lost 6 bases and J lost 5 bases. CDR1 and CDR2 from the germline V gene are KGHSH and LQKENI. In the study's own analysis: Nucleated cell counts were estimated from reference gene primer amplification. Sequencing was performed with immunoSEQ multiplex PCR; in TCRdb, only in-frame clones are kept and a portion is missing. V, J and clone size derive from that table, while D and trimming were established from the DNA sequence. The sample consists of tens of thousands of clones, about 86% of them appearing once. Sequencing was done on a sample of peripheral blood. J is TRBJ2-3 and V is TRBV18; 9 bases fit TRBD2. The sequence came from a man between 50 and 59 years old with active COVID-19. The DNA of the CDR3 is TGTGCCAGCTCGGGAGCGGGGGGCCAGGGAGATACGCAGTATTTT. It encodes CASSGAGGQGDTQYF.